This TCR beta chain was found in a study of shared clonotypes between healthy human individuals. Execution of the assay was at deep level. Each subset's genomic DNA was shared equally among a number of immunoSEQ plates. Data came from immunoSEQ multiplex PCR; TCRdb stores just in-frame clones and leaves some out. The data show about 2 million clones, 95% seen once. Study conclusions and caveats: In the sorted subsets, rarefaction showed sequencing was incomplete despite large depth.

A note on this clone: Its specificity is not known.

The J segment lost 3 bases and the V segment lost 3 bases, leaving 2 bases of the junction unmatched. This CDR3 is built from 15 residues. Germline values: CDR1 SGHNT, CDR2 YENEEA. The sequence was obtained from a man aged 18 to 35 in good health. This sequence joins TRBV11-3 and TRBJ2-1; TRBD2 agrees at 10 bases. The sequenced sample was naive CD4+ T cells sorted from blood. Described subset: CD45RA+ positively selected. Here the CDR3 DNA reads TGTGCCAGCAGCTTCTCTAGCGGGAGCTACAATGAGCAGTTCTTC. Amino acid sequence: CASSFSSGSYNEQFF. Looking up the rest from reference TRBV11-3 and TRBJ2-1 gives the full variable domain: EAGVVQSPRYKIIEKKQPVAFWCNPISGHNTLYWYLQNLGQGPELLIRYENEEAVDDSQLPKDRFSAERLKGVDSTLKIQPAELGDSAVYLCASSFSSGSYNEQFFGPGTRLTVL.